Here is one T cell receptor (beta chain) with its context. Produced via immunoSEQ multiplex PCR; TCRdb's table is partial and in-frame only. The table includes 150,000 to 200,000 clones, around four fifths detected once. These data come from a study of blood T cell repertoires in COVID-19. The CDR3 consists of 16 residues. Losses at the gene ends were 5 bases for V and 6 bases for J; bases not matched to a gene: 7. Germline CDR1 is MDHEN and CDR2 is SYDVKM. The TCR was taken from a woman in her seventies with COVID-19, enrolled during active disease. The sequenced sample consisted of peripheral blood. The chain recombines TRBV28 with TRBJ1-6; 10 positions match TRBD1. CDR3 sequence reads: CASSAAGQGINSPLHF. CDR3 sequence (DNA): TGTGCCAGCAGTGCGGCGGGACAGGGGATTAATTCACCCCTCCACTTT.